This T cell receptor (beta chain) came from a study of identical twins. Template switching supplied a universal primer site; unique molecular identifiers were carried on the cDNA. TCRdb re-called the 5' RACE reads with MiXCR, one entry per CDR3 protein. The repertoire holds 1.5 million to 2 million distinct CDR3 sequences, with around 33% as singletons. Unmatched junction bases numbered 4, after V lost 4 bases and J lost 1 base. The CDR3 is made up of 15 amino acids. The germline CDR1 and CDR2 sequences are SGHRS and YFSETQ. The chain couples TRBV5-1 to TRBJ2-2, with 7 nucleotides matching TRBD1. The receptor's source is a newborn girl in good health. Source material: cord blood. The CDR3 here is CASSKRTGNTGELFF. In DNA form, the CDR3 reads TGCGCCAGCAGCAAGCGGACAGGGAACACCGGGGAGCTGTTTTTT.